This TCR beta chain was obtained from a study of T-cell memory formation after mild COVID-19 (dated by TCRdb to about 2021). Background for the entire study: TCR sequence clusters from the two donors were found to be largely donor specific. In a couple of donors, T-cell clones that expanded and contracted after mild COVID-19 were followed by sequencing TCRalpha and TCRbeta repertoires longitudinally. The cohort was made up of two young adult volunteers, one female and one male, who were previously healthy. Broader findings and caveats from the paper: SARS-CoV-2 specificity of the second-wave clones peaking on day 37 was not confirmed. Balanced CD4/CD8 phenotypes were observed for clones contracting from day 15 to 85, whereas a bias towards CD4+ was observed for a second wave of clones expanding from day 15 to 37. Contracting CD4+ clones appeared mostly in the CM and EM memory subsets, whereas CD8+ clones were enriched in EMRA. The study included only a couple of mild cases, and larger cohorts that include severe cases with pre-infection samples were judged to be necessary. Some responding clones were detected in pre-infection memory, which suggested that pre-existing cross-reactive memory T cells had joined the SARS-CoV-2 response.

This clonotype has a handful of counts. Its antigen is currently not known. It has no much larger one-base neighbor in the sample; base qualities were not kept. The CDR3, cysteine through phenylalanine, is 14 amino acids long. Here the CDR3 DNA is all that survives: 42 bases in frame from base 1. A distance of 10 bases separates the germline ends of V and J, which lose 2 bases and 2 bases respectively. CDR1 and CDR2 are read off the germline V gene (reference sequence) as MNHNY and SVGAGI. PBMCs were isolated by Ficoll-Paque density gradient centrifugation. For sequencing, an Illumina NovaSeq 6000 was employed. TCRalpha and TCRbeta cDNA libraries were built by 5'RACE with constant-segment primers, adding sample barcodes and unique molecular identifiers. Trizol reagent was used to extract RNA from every sample. Libraries were amplified in two PCR steps, with a second sample barcode and Illumina TruSeq adapters added in the second step. The libraries were sequenced on an Illumina NovaSeq using 2 x 150 bp paired-end reads. The paper's processing steps were these. Demultiplexing of reads and collapsing into UMI-guided consensus sequences were performed with migec v1.2.7. Using mixcr v2.1.11, UMI consensuses were aligned to TRA and TRB V and J templates and then assembled into clonotypes. Expanded or contracted clonotypes were those called significant by both edgeR and NoisET, with noise models trained on biological replicates. edgeR calls used a false discovery rate-adjusted p below 0.01 and a log2 fold-change threshold of 1. As an exploratory analysis of dynamics, max-normalized trajectories of the 1000 most abundant clonotypes were examined with PCA combined with hierarchical clustering. Each responding clone was given a CD4 or CD8 phenotype based on the CD4+ and CD8+ repertoires, which had been sequenced separately. TCRdb took the public reads, trimmed them with fastp at Q25, ran MiXCR for clone calling and kept in-frame beta chains. Every entry covers one CDR3 protein and lists the most common genes and DNA from its rows. TCRdb, not the authors, supplied the V and J calls. This sample holds approximately 560,000 distinct CDR3 sequences; 17% were observed only once. The ten largest clones take up roughly 8% of the sample.

The clonotype was recovered from an adult woman who had mild COVID-19 (a few samples of this study predate the infection). The sample titles of this study are shuffled in the database, so cell type and time point are left out; the donor was told from shared clones. Material for sequencing was PBMCs or a T cell subset sorted from them (not recorded which). The chain employs TRBV6-6 and TRBJ2-7, with a weak D call of TRBD1 (5 bases match). This receptor has the CDR3 CASSYGRQPYEQYF. The nucleotide sequence is TGTGCCAGCAGTTACGGCCGACAGCCCTACGAGCAGTACTTC.